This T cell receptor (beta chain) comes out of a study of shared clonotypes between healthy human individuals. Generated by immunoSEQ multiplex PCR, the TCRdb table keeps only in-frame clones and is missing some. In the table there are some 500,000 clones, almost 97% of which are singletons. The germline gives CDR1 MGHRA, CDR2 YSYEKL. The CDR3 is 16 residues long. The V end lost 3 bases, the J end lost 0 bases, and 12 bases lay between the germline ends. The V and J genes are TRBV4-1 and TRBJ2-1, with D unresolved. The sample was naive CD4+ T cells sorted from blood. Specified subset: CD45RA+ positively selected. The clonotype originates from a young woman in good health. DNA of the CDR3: TGCGCCAGCAGCCACGAGGCGGCCAGCTCCTACAATGAGCAGTTCTTC. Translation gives CASSHEAASSYNEQFF.